This T cell receptor beta chain came from a study of technical replicates of blood from four donors. The CDR3 sequence is 16 residues long. Germline V gene lookup returns CDR1 MDHEN and CDR2 SYDVKM. With 7 bases clipped from V and 5 bases from J, the junction kept 14 bases outside the gene matches. This table comes from immunoSEQ multiplex PCR, and its TCRdb copy is limited to in-frame clones, with some not included. The sample has 80,000 or so clones; approximately 96% are singletons. This receptor was obtained from a human donor in good health. V is TRBV28 and J is TRBJ2-7; 10 bases map to TRBD2. Sequencing input: T cells isolated from PBMCs. This CDR3 is CASIPQREGLINEQYF. CDR3 nucleotide sequence: TGTGCCAGCATCCCCCAGCGGGAGGGCCTAATCAACGAGCAGTACTTC.